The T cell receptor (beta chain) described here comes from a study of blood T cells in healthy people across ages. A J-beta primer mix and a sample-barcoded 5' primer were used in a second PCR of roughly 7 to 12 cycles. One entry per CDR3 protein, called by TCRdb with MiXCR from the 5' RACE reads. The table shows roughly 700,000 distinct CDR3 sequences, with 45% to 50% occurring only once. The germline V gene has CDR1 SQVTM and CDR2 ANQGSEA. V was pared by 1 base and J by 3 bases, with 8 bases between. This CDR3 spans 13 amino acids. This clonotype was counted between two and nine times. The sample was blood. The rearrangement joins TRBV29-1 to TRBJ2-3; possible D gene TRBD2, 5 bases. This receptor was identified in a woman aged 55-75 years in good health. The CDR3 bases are TGCAGCGTTGAAGCGGGAAGGACAGATACGCAGTATTTT. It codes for CSVEAGRTDTQYF.